These 8 T cell receptor beta chains share one sample of origin, sequenced in a study of T cells in Graves' hyperthyroidism and ophthalmopathy. Amplification of TCR beta CDR3 regions used RNA as the template. TCR CDR3 underwent first-round RT-PCR with the HTBI primer set. Using its own MiXCR run on the multiplex PCR reads, TCRdb lists one record per CDR3 protein. The table includes roughly 350,000 distinct CDR3 sequences, about 13% detected once. The sample consisted of blood. The receptors come from a woman between 40 and 50 years old with Graves' ophthalmopathy.

This clonotype has ten or more counts. The CDR3 reads CASSYRRSYNEQFF. CDR3 sequence (DNA): TGTGCCAGCAGTTACCGGAGGAGCTACAATGAGCAGTTCTTC. This chain uses TRBV6-5 with TRBJ2-1; the D gene is possibly TRBD2 (5 bases). There are 14 residues in the CDR3. Trimming removed 2 bases at V and 3 bases at J, with 8 bases between. The V gene's germline CDR1 is MNHEY and CDR2 SVGAGI.

This rearrangement joins TRBV19 to TRBJ2-1; 10 bases match TRBD2. With V trimmed by 5 bases and J by 4 bases, 5 bases remained unmatched. Per germline, CDR1 LNHDA and CDR2 SQIVND (reference sequence). CDR3 length: 15 residues. The CDR3 DNA reads as TGTGCCAGTAGTGTTAGCGGGGGGCATTACAATGAGCAGTTCTTC. Its translation is CASSVSGGHYNEQFF.

This clonotype showed up many times. This sequence joins TRBV18 and TRBJ2-7; D gene uncertain. There are 14 residues in the CDR3. The germline V and J ends were trimmed by 2 bases and 2 bases, with 10 bases remaining between them. CDR1 and CDR2 from the germline V gene are KGHSH and LQKENI. The CDR3 bases are TGTGCCAGCTCACCAGGCAGGCTAACCTACGAGCAGTACTTC. This encodes CASSPGRLTYEQYF. Variable domain in full (rest from reference TRBV18 and TRBJ2-7): NAGVMQNPRHLVRRRGQEARLRCSPMKGHSHVYWYRQLPEEGLKFMVYLQKENIIDESGMPKERFSAEFPKEGPSILRIQQVVRGDSAAYFCASSPGRLTYEQYFGPGTRLTVT.

At least ten counts were recorded for this clonotype. The chain combines TRBV5-1 with TRBJ2-5; D possibly matches TRBD1 or TRBD2 (5 bases each). Germline CDR1 SGHRS, CDR2 YFSETQ. This CDR3 is built from 14 residues. The V end was cut by 3 bases, the J end by 2 bases, with 11 bases between. As DNA, the CDR3 is TGCGCCAGCAGCTACGGGACGTATCAAGAGACCCAGTACTTC. Encoded protein: CASSYGTYQETQYF.

This clonotype was observed a few times. The chain couples TRBV20-1 to TRBJ1-3; the D is unclear. The germline V gene has CDR1 DFQATT and CDR2 SNEGSKA (reference sequence). V shed 3 bases and J shed 0 bases, with 12 bases lying between them. The CDR3 consists of 15 residues. DNA for the CDR3: TGCAGTGCTAGTGGAGCCGGCCGCTCTGGAAACACCATATATTTT. Protein: CSASGAGRSGNTIYF.

This clonotype was seen ten or more times. V usage is TRBV29-1 and J usage is TRBJ2-5, with D possibly matching TRBD1 (7 bases). CDR1 is SQVTM and CDR2 is ANQGSEA in the germline V gene. The CDR3 sequence is 15 residues long. V was shortened by 4 bases and J by 5 bases, with 20 bases between the two germline ends. CDR3 nucleotides: TGCAGCGTTGTTGGGGGGCCAGGGGGGACGGAGACCCAGTACTTC. Protein: CSVVGGPGGTETQYF.

This clonotype was seen ten or more times. The gene calls are TRBV4-1 and TRBJ2-7; 11 bases map to TRBD1. The CDR3 consists of 15 residues. Losses at the gene ends were 0 bases for V and 9 bases for J; bases not matched to a gene: 7. Looked up from germline, CDR1 is MGHRA and CDR2 is YSYEKL. The CDR3 is CASSQEGTGGLWQYF. The CDR3 DNA reads as TGCGCCAGCAGCCAAGAAGGGACAGGGGGTCTTTGGCAGTACTTC.

This clonotype was seen repeatedly, ten times or more. CDR3 sequence: CASSPSGGRGVEQYF. The CDR3 bases are TGTGCCAGTAGTCCTAGCGGGGGACGAGGTGTGGAGCAGTACTTC. The gene calls are TRBV19 and TRBJ2-7; 10 bases align to TRBD2. Germline assignment: CDR1 LNHDA and CDR2 SQIVND (reference sequence). V lost 5 bases, J lost 7 bases, and 11 bases stayed unmatched. The CDR3 is 15 amino acids.